The 11 T cell receptor beta chains below come from one sample, sequenced in a study of blood T cells in healthy people across ages. A sample-barcoded 5' primer and a J-beta primer mix were used in a second PCR of roughly 7 to 12 cycles. TCRdb re-called the 5' RACE reads with MiXCR, one entry per CDR3 protein. The data contain about 810,000 distinct CDR3 sequences, around 36% of them singletons. Sequencing was carried out using blood. The origin of the receptors is a man younger than 35 in good health.

This clonotype was observed at least ten times. The J gene is TRBJ2-7, the V gene TRBV20-1, with 7 bases identical to TRBD2. The length of the CDR3 is 14 residues. V lost 4 bases and J lost 0; bases outside the gene matches: 6. Germline V lookup: CDR1 DFQATT, CDR2 SNEGSKA (reference sequence). The CDR3 DNA reads as TGCAGTGCTAACAAGCGGGGATCCTCCTACGAGCAGTACTTC. Translation gives CSANKRGSSYEQYF.

This clonotype was observed a handful of times. The chain combines TRBV7-3 with TRBJ1-1; D uncertain. CDR1 is SGHTA, CDR2 FQGTGA, per germline. This CDR3 region has 13 residues. V was clipped by 1 base and J by 3 bases, with 6 bases between them. CDR3 bases: TGTGCCAGCAGCTTAAACCGGGACACTGAAGCTTTCTTT. Translation: CASSLNRDTEAFF.

This clonotype was counted between two and nine times. The genes are TRBV7-9 and TRBJ2-3; D is unclear. Per the germline V gene, CDR1 is SEHNR and CDR2 is FQNEAQ (reference sequence). V was cut by 5 bases and J by 1 base, with 13 bases left in between. The CDR3 loop spans 15 amino acids. CDR3 bases: TGTGCCAGCAGCATCAGCCCTGGGGGCACAGATACGCAGTATTTT. Translation: CASSISPGGTDTQYF.

The rearrangement joins TRBV5-1 to TRBJ1-2; D gene uncertain. CDR3 length: 15 amino acids. Trimming left V 0 bases short and J 5 bases short, with 14 bases between. Per the germline V gene, CDR1 is SGHRS and CDR2 is YFSETQ. The DNA for the CDR3 is TGCGCCAGCAGCTTGGATCCGGGTGCCGCGTATGGCTACACCTTC. Translation gives CASSLDPGAAYGYTF.

The chain recombines TRBV5-1 with TRBJ2-5; the D gene is possibly TRBD2 (5 bases). The germline V gene has CDR1 SGHRS and CDR2 YFSETQ. This CDR3 has 14 amino acids. The germline V and J ends were trimmed by 3 bases and 3 bases, with 12 bases remaining between them. CDR3 region: CASSSQPGKETQYF. The CDR3 nucleotides read TGCGCCAGCAGCTCCCAGCCCGGGAAAGAGACCCAGTACTTC.

This chain links TRBV5-1 with TRBJ2-1; D is uncertain. The CDR3 is made up of 11 amino acids. Germline V gene sequence: CDR1 SGHRS, CDR2 YFSETQ. V lost 2 bases and J lost 8, with 5 bases in between. The CDR3 DNA follows: TGCGCCAGCAGCTTTGTTCATGAGCAGTTCTTC. This gives the protein CASSFVHEQFF.

This chain links TRBV2 with TRBJ1-6; 7 positions agree with TRBD1. CDR1 SNHLY and CDR2 FYNNEI come from the germline V gene. This CDR3 spans 16 amino acids. Losses at the gene ends were 5 bases for V and 10 bases for J; bases not matched to a gene: 14. CDR3 residues: CASSSGQVVSRSPLHF. CDR3 nucleotides: TGTGCCAGCAGTTCAGGACAGGTAGTTAGTCGATCACCCCTCCACTTT. Variable domain in full (rest from reference TRBV2 and TRBJ1-6): EPEVTQTPSHQVTQMGQEVILRCVPISNHLYFYWYRQILGQKVEFLVSFYNNEISEKSEIFDDQFSVERPDGSNFTLKIRSTKLEDSAMYFCASSSGQVVSRSPLHFGNGTRLTVT.

This clonotype was observed a single time. This chain joins TRBV7-2 and TRBJ2-2, with D hard to call. Germline CDR1 is SGHTA and CDR2 is FQGNSA. V lost 0 bases, J lost 5 bases, and 10 bases lay in between. This CDR3 region has 15 residues. The CDR3 coding sequence is TGTGCCAGCAGCTTAGCGGCATCGGGTACCGGGGAGCTGTTTTTT. Its protein product is CASSLAASGTGELFF.

In this sample, this clonotype turned up once. The chain has TRBV2 and TRBJ1-1; possible D gene TRBD1, 5 bases. Germline V gene data show CDR1 as SNHLY and CDR2 as FYNNEI. This CDR3 is 14 amino acids long. The V end lost 1 base, the J end lost 7 bases, and 13 bases lay between the germline ends. The CDR3, as DNA: TGTGCCAGCAGTGAAGACAGGAGCCGAGGTGAAGCTTTCTTT. It is translated as CASSEDRSRGEAFF.

The V call is TRBV2, the J call TRBJ1-2; D not certain. Germline V gene lookup returns CDR1 SNHLY and CDR2 FYNNEI. The CDR3 has 13 amino acids. Trimming stripped 1 base from V and 4 bases from J, with 7 bases between. This CDR3 is CASSEEAAYGYTF. The DNA for the CDR3 is TGTGCCAGCAGTGAAGAGGCGGCCTATGGCTACACCTTC. Full variable domain (outside the CDR3, taken from reference TRBV2 and TRBJ1-2): EPEVTQTPSHQVTQMGQEVILRCVPISNHLYFYWYRQILGQKVEFLVSFYNNEISEKSEIFDDQFSVERPDGSNFTLKIRSTKLEDSAMYFCASSEEAAYGYTFGSGTRLTVV.

The chain carries TRBV7-2 and TRBJ2-7, with 12 bases aligning to TRBD2. The J call could be wrong; TRBJ2-5 is a better fit for the DNA end. CDR1 and CDR2 (germline): SGHTA, FQGNSA. The CDR3 is made up of 14 amino acids. CDR3 residues: CASTSSGGEETQYF. In DNA, the CDR3 is TGTGCCAGCACCTCTAGCGGGGGGGAAGAGACCCAGTACTTC.